These T cell receptor beta chains were read from a single sample in a study of shared clonotypes between healthy human individuals. Clones were read by immunoSEQ multiplex PCR, and TCRdb kept only the in-frame ones, dropping some. The repertoire has nearly 2 million clones, 85% to 95% of them found once; the top ten carry roughly 1%. Sequencing was done on a sample of naive CD8+ T cells sorted from blood. The receptors originated from a man younger than 35 in good health. Each CDR3 is given with its conserved first and last residue. The D gene is left open where the match is weak. Only some rows state a clone size, as once, few, many or a class for expanded clones.

clone size	J gene	D gene	V gene	CDR3 protein	CDR3 DNA
.	TRBJ2-1	.	TRBV27	CASSARGFNNEQFF	TGTGCCAGCAGTGCCAGGGGCTTCAACAATGAGCAGTTCTTC
.	TRBJ1-4	.	TRBV19	CASSIDGESSGLFF	TGTGCCAGTAGTATAGACGGGGAGTCCAGCGGGCTGTTTTTT
.	TRBJ2-7	TRBD1	TRBV13	CASSAGTGGFLSEQYF	TGTGCCAGCAGCGCAGGGACAGGGGGTTTTCTTTCCGAGCAGTACTTC
.	TRBJ2-7	TRBD1	TRBV5-6	CASSPGQGPYEQYF	TGTGCCAGCAGCCCGGGACAGGGGCCCTACGAGCAGTACTTC
.	TRBJ1-4	TRBD1	TRBV6-5	CASSFDRGLGEKLFF	TGTGCCAGCAGTTTCGACAGGGGGCTTGGGGAAAAACTGTTTTTT
once	TRBJ1-1	.	TRBV4-1	CASSLQGNTEAFF	TGCGCCAGCAGCCTCCAGGGGAATACTGAAGCTTTCTTT
.	TRBJ2-2	.	TRBV9	CASSVSLRQDYTGELFF	TGTGCCAGCAGCGTGTCCCTTAGGCAGGATTACACCGGGGAGCTGTTTTTT
.	TRBJ1-5	.	TRBV4-3	CASSQEAWSGHQPQHF	TGCGCCAGCAGCCAAGAGGCCTGGTCCGGGCACCAGCCCCAGCATTTT
.	TRBJ2-3	.	TRBV27	CASRPGGTPTDTQYF	TGTGCCAGCAGGCCTGGCGGAACTCCCACAGATACGCAGTATTTT
once	TRBJ2-7	.	TRBV7-9	CASSPPGSYEQYF	TGTGCCAGCAGCCCCCCGGGGTCCTACGAGCAGTACTTC
once	TRBJ2-1	TRBD2	TRBV11-1	CASSLFPTGGMFNEQFF	TGTGCCAGCAGCTTATTCCCCACGGGGGGGATGTTCAATGAGCAGTTCTTC
.	TRBJ1-5	.	TRBV9	CASSVEGVDNQPQHF	TGTGCCAGCAGCGTAGAGGGGGTTGACAATCAGCCCCAGCATTTT
.	TRBJ1-1	.	TRBV9	CASSAQLGQEENTEAFF	TGTGCCAGCAGCGCCCAACTCGGACAAGAAGAGAACACTGAAGCTTTCTTT
.	TRBJ2-3	.	TRBV27	CASSFLGSTDTQYF	TGTGCCAGCAGTTTTCTAGGGAGCACAGATACGCAGTATTTT
.	TRBJ2-5	.	TRBV28	CASSLRGAGGELETQYF	TGTGCCAGCAGCCTAAGGGGAGCCGGGGGCGAACTGGAGACCCAGTACTTC
once	TRBJ2-2	.	TRBV7-7	CASSSDWAGELFF	TGTGCTAGCAGCTCTGACTGGGCCGGGGAGCTGTTTTTT
once	TRBJ2-1	.	TRBV6-1	CASSSSGNEQFF	TGTGCCAGCAGTAGTAGCGGCAATGAGCAGTTCTTC
.	TRBJ2-7	.	TRBV2	CASSPTELYEQYF	TGTGCCAGCAGCCCGACAGAACTCTACGAGCAGTACTTC
.	TRBJ2-7	TRBD2	TRBV28	CASSLSGGGWEQYF	TGTGCCAGCAGTCTTTCGGGAGGGGGTTGGGAGCAGTACTTC
.	TRBJ2-7	.	TRBV27	CASSLSPRYEQYF	TGTGCCAGCAGTTTATCCCCGAGATACGAGCAGTACTTC
.	TRBJ1-5	.	TRBV5-1	CASSLDGGNQPQHF	TGCGCCAGCAGCTTGGATGGGGGGAATCAGCCCCAGCATTTT
.	TRBJ1-1	.	TRBV29-1	CSVEDLGPEAFF	TGCAGCGTTGAAGATTTAGGACCCGAAGCTTTCTTT
.	TRBJ2-1	TRBD2	TRBV6-5	CASSYDGGVYNEQFF	TGTGCCAGCAGTTACGACGGGGGGGTCTACAATGAGCAGTTCTTC
.	TRBJ2-1	.	TRBV6-5	CASSYQGNNEQFF	TGTGCCAGCAGTTACCAGGGAAACAATGAGCAGTTCTTC
.	TRBJ2-1	TRBD1	TRBV27	CASSASGGEIYNEQFF	TGTGCCAGCAGTGCCTCAGGGGGCGAGATTTACAATGAGCAGTTCTTC
once	TRBJ2-1	.	TRBV27	CASSLIGNEQFF	TGTGCCAGCAGTTTAATTGGCAATGAGCAGTTCTTC
.	TRBJ2-7	.	TRBV4-1	CASSQEGLTNEQYF	TGCGCCAGCAGCCAAGAGGGACTTACGAACGAGCAGTACTTC
.	TRBJ2-1	TRBD1	TRBV11-2	CASSFHGQGPYNEQFF	TGTGCCAGCAGCTTCCACGGACAGGGACCCTACAATGAGCAGTTCTTC
.	TRBJ2-7	.	TRBV5-4	CASSLGGFYEQYF	TGTGCCAGCAGCTTAGGGGGTTTCTACGAGCAGTACTTC
.	TRBJ2-5	.	TRBV4-3	CASSQDTSWGLQGTQYF	TGCGCCAGCAGCCAAGATACCTCCTGGGGTCTTCAAGGGACCCAGTACTTC
.	TRBJ2-7	TRBD2	TRBV5-6	CASSTLREASYEQYF	TGTGCCAGCAGCACCCTGCGGGAGGCGTCCTACGAGCAGTACTTC
.	TRBJ2-7	.	TRBV27	CASSLGPAYEQYF	TGTGCCAGCAGTCTAGGTCCTGCCTACGAGCAGTACTTC
.	TRBJ2-7	.	TRBV5-1	CASSLGVHEYEQYF	TGCGCCAGCAGCTTGGGGGTACACGAATACGAGCAGTACTTC
once	TRBJ1-5	.	TRBV6-5	CASSPDFNQPQHF	TGTGCCAGCAGCCCGGACTTTAATCAGCCCCAGCATTTT
.	TRBJ2-7	TRBD2	TRBV5-3	CARSLGGRVSYEQYF	TGTGCCAGAAGCTTGGGCGGGAGGGTCTCCTACGAGCAGTACTTC
.	TRBJ2-7	.	TRBV25-1	CASMADEQYF	TGTGCCAGCATGGCTGACGAGCAGTACTTC
.	TRBJ2-5	.	TRBV27	CASSLIGDVETQYF	TGTGCCAGCAGTTTAATTGGGGATGTGGAGACCCAGTACTTC
.	TRBJ1-2	.	TRBV6-5	CASSPWTAGGGYTF	TGTGCCAGCAGTCCCTGGACAGCAGGCGGTGGCTACACCTTC
.	TRBJ1-6	TRBD1	TRBV27	CASRAGTVPMGNSPLHF	TGTGCCAGCAGAGCCGGGACAGTCCCAATGGGTAATTCACCCCTCCACTTT
.	TRBJ1-2	.	TRBV9	CASSVEDFPSDGYTF	TGTGCCAGCAGCGTAGAGGACTTCCCCTCGGATGGCTACACCTTC
.	TRBJ2-7	.	TRBV27	CASSSAPPYEQYF	TGTGCCAGCAGTTCAGCGCCTCCCTACGAGCAGTACTTC
.	TRBJ2-2	TRBD1	TRBV19	CASSIRDRGPTGELFF	TGTGCCAGTAGTATCAGGGACAGGGGGCCCACCGGGGAGCTGTTTTTT
.	TRBJ1-1	.	TRBV19	CASSMDEGTQFYTEAFF	TGTGCCAGTAGTATGGATGAAGGCACGCAGTTTTACACTGAAGCTTTCTTT
.	TRBJ2-3	TRBD2	TRBV27	CASSSGTGGTDTQYF	TGTGCCAGCAGTTCCGGAACGGGGGGGACAGATACGCAGTATTTT
.	TRBJ1-1	TRBD1	TRBV5-1	CASSLGSRGRYTEAFF	TGCGCCAGCAGCTTGGGCTCCAGGGGGCGTTACACTGAAGCTTTCTTT
.	TRBJ1-1	TRBD1	TRBV7-9	CASSSGQGMNTEAFF	TGTGCCAGCAGCTCGGGACAGGGAATGAACACTGAAGCTTTCTTT
once	TRBJ2-7	.	TRBV6-1	CASFQSYYEQYF	TGTGCCAGCTTCCAGTCCTACTACGAGCAGTACTTC
.	TRBJ2-6	.	TRBV19	CASSSRDEALAGANVLTF	TGTGCCAGTAGTAGCAGGGACGAGGCGTTGGCTGGGGCCAACGTCCTGACTTTC
.	TRBJ2-3	.	TRBV7-3	CASSPMGTDTQYF	TGTGCCAGCAGCCCTATGGGCACAGATACGCAGTATTTT
.	TRBJ2-7	.	TRBV10-3	CAISESDGEPSYEQYF	TGTGCCATCAGTGAGTCTGACGGGGAGCCCTCCTACGAGCAGTACTTC
.	TRBJ2-3	.	TRBV7-9	CASSPSQTGTDTQYF	TGTGCCAGCAGCCCCTCCCAAACTGGCACAGATACGCAGTATTTT
.	TRBJ2-7	.	TRBV11-1	CASSPRDKDYEQYF	TGTGCCAGCAGCCCTAGAGACAAGGACTACGAGCAGTACTTC
few	TRBJ2-7	.	TRBV21-1	CAPRLGEQYF	TGTGCCCCCCGATTGGGCGAGCAGTACTTC
.	TRBJ1-4	.	TRBV18	CASSPLGIATNEKLFF	TGTGCCAGCTCACCCCTGGGGATCGCAACTAATGAAAAACTGTTTTTT
.	TRBJ1-1	.	TRBV19	CASREWQQTEAFF	TGTGCCAGTAGGGAATGGCAGCAGACTGAAGCTTTCTTT
.	TRBJ2-3	TRBD2	TRBV7-2	CASTWTSGTDTQYF	TGTGCCAGCACCTGGACTAGCGGCACAGATACGCAGTATTTT
.	TRBJ2-3	.	TRBV10-1	CASSDMSPEDTQYF	TGCGCCAGCAGTGATATGTCGCCAGAGGATACGCAGTATTTT
once	TRBJ2-2	.	TRBV7-9	CASSLLDNTGELFF	TGTGCCAGCAGCTTACTAGATAACACCGGGGAGCTGTTTTTT
.	TRBJ1-1	TRBD1	TRBV5-6	CASSLGTGVTEAFF	TGTGCCAGCAGCCTCGGGACAGGGGTCACTGAAGCTTTCTTT
.	TRBJ2-5	.	TRBV27	CASSSPREGQETQYF	TGTGCCAGCAGTTCCCCCCGGGAAGGGCAAGAGACCCAGTACTTC